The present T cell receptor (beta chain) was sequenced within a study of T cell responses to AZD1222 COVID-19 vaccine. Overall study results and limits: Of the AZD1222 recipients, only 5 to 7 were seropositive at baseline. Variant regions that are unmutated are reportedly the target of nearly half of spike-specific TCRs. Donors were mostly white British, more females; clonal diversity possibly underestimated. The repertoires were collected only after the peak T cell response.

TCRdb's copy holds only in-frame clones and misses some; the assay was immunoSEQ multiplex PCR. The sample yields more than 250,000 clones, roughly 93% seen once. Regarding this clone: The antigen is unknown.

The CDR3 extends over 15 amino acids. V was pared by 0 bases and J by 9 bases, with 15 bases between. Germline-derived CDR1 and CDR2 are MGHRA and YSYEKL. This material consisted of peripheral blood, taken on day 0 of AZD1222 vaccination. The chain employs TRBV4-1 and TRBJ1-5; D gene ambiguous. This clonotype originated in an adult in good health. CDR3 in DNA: TGCGCCAGCAGCCAAGATTCCGGACCCGGGGTGCCCCAGCATTTT. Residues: CASSQDSGPGVPQHF.